The sequence of this T cell receptor beta chain was determined in a study of T-cell memory formation after mild COVID-19. This CDR3 is 13 amino acids long. The V end was cut by 0 bases, the J end by 15 bases, with 15 bases between. A single record per CDR3 protein comes from TCRdb applying MiXCR to the 5' RACE reads. The sample lists approximately 350,000 distinct CDR3 sequences; approximately 27% were seen once. This clonotype has more than one count but fewer than ten. This chain joins TRBV12-3 or TRBV12-4 and TRBJ2-1; no clear D gene. The receptor's source is an adult woman who had mild COVID-19 (a few samples of this study predate the infection). Cell type and time point are not known. The sequenced sample consisted of PBMCs or a T cell subset sorted from them (not recorded which). The CDR3 DNA reads TGTGCCAGCAGTTTAGCGCCCACTGGGGTACTGTTCTTC. It specifies CASSLAPTGVLFF.